The rows below give T cell receptor beta chains drawn from one sample of a study of T-cell memory formation after mild COVID-19. TCRdb re-called the 5' RACE reads through MiXCR, storing one row per CDR3 protein. The sample holds 250,000 to 350,000 distinct CDR3 sequences, about 17% seen once. Sample: PBMCs or a T cell subset sorted from them (not recorded which). All receptors come from a man between 18 and 29 years old who had mild COVID-19 (a few samples of this study predate the infection). Cell type and time point are not known. CDR3s include the opening cysteine and the closing phenylalanine or tryptophan. A D gene is named only where the DNA matches it firmly. Rows give clone size only sometimes, using once, few, many, or a class for an expanded clone.

>TRBV7-6|.|few|TRBJ1-3
CASSHYRDSGNTIYF
TGTGCCAGCAGCCATTACAGGGACTCTGGAAACACCATATATTTT
>TRBV9|TRBD1|many|TRBJ2-3
CASSLGTGGTDTQYF
TGTGCCAGCAGCTTAGGGACAGGGGGCACAGATACGCAGTATTTT
>TRBV5-6|TRBD2|few|TRBJ2-3
CASSQTSGGDTQYF
TGTGCCAGCAGCCAAACTAGCGGGGGAGATACGCAGTATTTT
>TRBV11-2|TRBD1|.|TRBJ2-7
CASSSPPDRGYEQYF
TGTGCCAGCAGCTCCCCCCCGGACAGGGGTTACGAGCAGTACTTC
>TRBV5-1|.|.|TRBJ1-2
CASSPRDTSNYGYTF
TGCGCCAGCAGCCCCCGGGACACTTCTAACTATGGCTACACCTTC
>TRBV7-2|.|.|TRBJ1-1
CASSFGTTNTEAFF
TGTGCCAGCAGTTTTGGGACAACGAACACTGAAGCTTTCTTT
>TRBV7-9|.|.|TRBJ2-6
CASSSSVSSPVYGANVLTF
TGTGCCAGCAGCTCATCAGTGTCTAGTCCCGTCTATGGGGCCAACGTCCTGACTTTC
>TRBV7-8|TRBD1|few|TRBJ2-6
CASSSFLGQGLSGANVLTF
TGTGCCAGCAGCTCTTTTCTGGGACAGGGCCTTTCCGGGGCCAACGTCCTGACTTTC
>TRBV28|.|.|TRBJ2-2
CASSPQDRNTGELFF
TGTGCCAGCAGCCCCCAGGACAGGAACACCGGGGAGCTGTTTTTT
>TRBV5-4|TRBD2|few|TRBJ2-3
CASSLLVAGGGTDTQYF
TGTGCCAGCAGCTTGCTGGTGGCGGGGGGGGGCACAGATACGCAGTATTTT
>TRBV3-1|.|.|TRBJ1-1
CASSRTVLEGGDRDTEAFF
TGTGCCAGCAGCCGCACAGTCCTAGAGGGAGGGGACCGAGACACTGAAGCTTTCTTT
>TRBV7-3|.|.|TRBJ1-1
CASSRVGGGDTEAFF
TGTGCCAGCAGCCGCGTCGGGGGAGGTGACACTGAAGCTTTCTTT
>TRBV3-1|TRBD2|.|TRBJ2-3
CASSQVSGVADTQYF
TGTGCCAGCAGCCAAGTTAGCGGGGTTGCAGATACGCAGTATTTT
>TRBV6-2/TRBV6-3|.|.|TRBJ2-7
CASSYSRVLYEQYF
TGTGCCAGCAGTTACTCCCGCGTACTCTACGAGCAGTACTTC